This T cell receptor (beta chain) was recovered during a study of blood T cell repertoires in COVID-19. This clone was found once. Sequenced by immunoSEQ multiplex PCR; TCRdb stores in-frame clones only, minus some. The table includes around 470,000 clones, roughly 89% detected once. Germline assignment: CDR1 PRHDT and CDR2 FYEKMQ (reference sequence). Trimming left V 4 bases short and J 5 bases short, with 9 bases between. The CDR3 extends over 13 amino acids. Sample: peripheral blood. The genes are TRBV13 and TRBJ2-4; TRBD2 might be the D (6 bases). The receptor was derived from a man aged 18-30 years with COVID-19, enrolled during active disease. Here the CDR3 DNA reads TGTGCCAGCAGCTCAAGGAGGGAAAACATTCAGTACTTC. Residues: CASSSRRENIQYF.